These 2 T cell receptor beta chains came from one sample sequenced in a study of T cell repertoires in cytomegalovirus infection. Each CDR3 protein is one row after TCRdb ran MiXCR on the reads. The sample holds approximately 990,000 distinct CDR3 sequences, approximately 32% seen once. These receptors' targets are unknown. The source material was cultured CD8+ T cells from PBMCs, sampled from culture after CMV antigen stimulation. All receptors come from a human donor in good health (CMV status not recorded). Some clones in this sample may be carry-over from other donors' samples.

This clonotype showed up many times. The CDR3 spells CASTPDRGENIQYF. The CDR3 coding sequence is TGTGCCAGCACCCCGGACAGAGGGGAAAACATTCAGTACTTC. This chain joins TRBV12-3 or TRBV12-4 and TRBJ2-4; weak D call: TRBD1 (6 bases). V lost 7 bases to trimming and J lost 5 bases, with 15 bases between them. This CDR3 has 14 amino acids.

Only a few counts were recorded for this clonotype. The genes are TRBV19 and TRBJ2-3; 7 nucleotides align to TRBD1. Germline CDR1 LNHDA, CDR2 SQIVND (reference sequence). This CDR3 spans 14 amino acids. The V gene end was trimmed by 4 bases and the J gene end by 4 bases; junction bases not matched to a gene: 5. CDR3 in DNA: TGTGCCAGTAGTAAAACAAGGGGGCCAGATACGCAGTATTTT. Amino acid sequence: CASSKTRGPDTQYF.